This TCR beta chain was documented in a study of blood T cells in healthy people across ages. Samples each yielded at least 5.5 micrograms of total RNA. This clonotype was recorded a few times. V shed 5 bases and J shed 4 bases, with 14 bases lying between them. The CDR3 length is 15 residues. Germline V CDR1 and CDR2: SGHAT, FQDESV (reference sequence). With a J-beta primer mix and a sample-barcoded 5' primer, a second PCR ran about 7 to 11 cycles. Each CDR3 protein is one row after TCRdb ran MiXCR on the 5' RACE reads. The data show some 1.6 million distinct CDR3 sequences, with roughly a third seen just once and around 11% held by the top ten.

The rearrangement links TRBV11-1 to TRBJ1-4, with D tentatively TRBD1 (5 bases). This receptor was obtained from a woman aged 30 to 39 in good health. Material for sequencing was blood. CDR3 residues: CASSTMGLNNEKLFF. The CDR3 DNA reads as TGTGCCAGCAGCACTATGGGGCTGAATAATGAAAAACTGTTTTTT.